One sample yielded the 30 T cell receptor beta chains listed below, sequenced in a study of blood T cell repertoires in COVID-19. Only in-frame clones appear in the TCRdb table, and some are missing; sequencing was by immunoSEQ multiplex PCR. The table records roughly 150,000 clones, approximately 90% of them present only once. The sequenced sample consisted of peripheral blood. The origin of the receptors is a man in his sixties with active or convalescent COVID-19.

This sequence joins TRBV28 and TRBJ1-2; tentative D call: TRBD1 (6 bases). V was cut by 8 bases and J by 2 bases, with 12 bases left in between. Germline-derived CDR1 and CDR2 are MDHEN and SYDVKM. This CDR3 has 13 residues. Written as DNA, the CDR3 is TGTGCCAGCCAGGCAGGGGCGAACTATGGCTACACCTTC. Its translation: CASQAGANYGYTF.

In its sample, this clone was seen a few times. The chain joins TRBV3-1 (or the pseudogene TRBV3-2) to TRBJ1-3, with 7 bases identical to TRBD1. V dropped 5 bases and J dropped 2; count of bases not matched to a gene: 9. The CDR3 is 16 residues long. Germline lookup yields CDR1 LGHDT and CDR2 YNNKEL (reference sequence). The CDR3 DNA is TGTGCCAGCAGCTTTATAACAGGGGCGACTGGAAACACCATATATTTT. Amino acid sequence: CASSFITGATGNTIYF.

This CDR3 is CASSYSRQPDEAFF. The CDR3 DNA sequence: TGTGCCAGCAGTTACTCCAGACAACCCGATGAAGCTTTCTTT. The chain employs TRBV6-2 or TRBV6-3 and TRBJ1-1; D ambiguous. Looked up from germline, CDR1 is MNHEY and CDR2 is SVGEGT. V was cut by 0 bases and J by 7 bases, with 12 bases left in between. This CDR3 spans 14 amino acids.

The rearrangement joins TRBV19 to TRBJ2-1; TRBD1 might be the D (5 bases). The CDR3 has 14 residues. Germline CDR1 and CDR2: LNHDA and SQIVND (reference sequence). V was shortened by 7 bases and J by 7 bases, with 17 bases between the two germline ends. CDR3 DNA sequence: TGTGCCAGTATTTCCCGGCAGGGCTATAATGAGCAGTTCTTC. Translated: CASISRQGYNEQFF. The variable domain in full, with the rest retrieved from reference TRBV19 and TRBJ2-1, is DGGITQSPKYLFRKEGQNVTLSCEQNLNHDAMYWYRQDPGQGLRLIYYSQIVNDFQKGDIAEGYSVSREKKESFPLTVTSAQKNPTAFYLCASISRQGYNEQFFGPGTRLTVL.

This clone was counted a single time. The chain links TRBV11-3 to TRBJ1-5; no clear D. Trimming shortened V by 2 bases and J by 7 bases, and 15 bases separated the two germline ends. CDR3 size: 15 residues. The germline CDR1 and CDR2 sequences are SGHNT and YENEEA. The CDR3 DNA sequence: TGTGCCAGCAGCTTAAAAAGGAGGGAGAGCCAGCCCCAGCATTTT. This sequence encodes CASSLKRRESQPQHF. The whole variable domain, filled in from reference TRBV11-3 and TRBJ1-5, reads EAGVVQSPRYKIIEKKQPVAFWCNPISGHNTLYWYLQNLGQGPELLIRYENEEAVDDSQLPKDRFSAERLKGVDSTLKIQPAELGDSAVYLCASSLKRRESQPQHFGDGTRLSIL.

The V gene is TRBV15, the J gene TRBJ2-5; D is unresolved. The CDR3 has 12 amino acids. Trimming left V 6 bases short and J 1 base short, with 6 bases between. Germline CDR1 reads LNHNV; CDR2 reads YYDKDF (reference sequence). CDR3 region: CATSGFQETQYF. The CDR3 DNA follows: TGTGCCACCAGTGGCTTCCAAGAGACCCAGTACTTC. The full variable domain, its missing parts supplied by reference TRBV15 and TRBJ2-5, is DAMVIQNPRYQVTQFGKPVTLSCSQTLNHNVMYWYQQKSSQAPKLLFHYYDKDFNNEADTPDNFQSRRPNTSFCFLDIRSPGLGDTAMYLCATSGFQETQYFGPGTRLLVL.

V and J are TRBV9 and TRBJ2-7; TRBD1 agrees at 7 bases. CDR1 is SGDLS and CDR2 is YYNGEE in the germline V gene. The V and J ends lost 7 bases and 3 bases, in that order; junction bases with no gene match: 10. The CDR3 consists of 14 residues. The CDR3 DNA reads TGTGCCAGCTCCGCGTTTGACAGGGACTACGAGCAGTACTTC. Its protein product is CASSAFDRDYEQYF.

V gene TRBV7-9 combines with J gene TRBJ1-3; D is possibly TRBD1 (5 bases). V lost 0 bases, J lost 5 bases, and 8 bases lay in between. The CDR3 runs 14 residues. The germline gives CDR1 SEHNR, CDR2 FQNEAQ (reference sequence). Here the CDR3 DNA reads TGTGCCAGCAGCTTAGCCGACAGAAGAAACACCATATATTTT. Translating it yields CASSLADRRNTIYF.

The chain joins TRBV29-1 to TRBJ1-1, with unresolved D. V dropped 4 bases and J dropped 4 bases, with 10 bases sitting between them. CDR1 SQVTM and CDR2 ANQGSEA come from the germline V gene. The CDR3 contains 12 residues. The CDR3 sequence: CSVAERGTEAFF. CDR3 in DNA: TGCAGCGTTGCCGAAAGAGGCACTGAAGCTTTCTTT. Together with reference TRBV29-1 and TRBJ1-1, the CDR3 gives the full variable domain: SAVISQKPSRDICQRGTSLTIQCQVDSQVTMMFWYRQQPGQSLTLIATANQGSEATYESGFVIDKFPISRPNLTFSTLTVSNMSPEDSSIYLCSVAERGTEAFFGQGTRLTVV.

This clone has a handful of counts. For the CDR3, the DNA is TGTGCCAGCAACCCGGGACTAGCGGGGGACGGGGAGCTGTTTTTT. Residues: CASNPGLAGDGELFF. The chain uses TRBV28 and TRBJ2-2, with 14 bases fitting TRBD2. The junction had 5 bases not matched to a gene; V was cut back by 7 bases and J by 7 bases. This CDR3 contains 15 residues. Germline CDR1 reads MDHEN; CDR2 reads SYDVKM.

This sequence joins TRBV6-2 or TRBV6-3 and TRBJ1-5; 10 bases line up with TRBD1. Germline V gives CDR1 MNHEY, CDR2 SVGEGT. Unmatched junction bases numbered 8, after V lost 7 bases and J lost 2 bases. This CDR3 spans 16 amino acids. CDR3 sequence reads: CASNPTGGGGNQPQHF. DNA of the CDR3: TGTGCCAGCAACCCGACAGGGGGCGGCGGCAATCAGCCCCAGCATTTT.

This clone was detected only a few times. The chain is built from TRBV4-2 and TRBJ1-3; 8 positions agree with TRBD1. The germline gives CDR1 LGHNA, CDR2 YNFKEQ. This CDR3 has 17 residues. Unmatched junction bases numbered 4, after V lost 0 bases and J lost 0 bases. The CDR3 bases are TGTGCCAGCAGCCAAGAAGGGACAGGCGACTCTGGAAACACCATATATTTT. Translation: CASSQEGTGDSGNTIYF.

The chain uses TRBV5-6 and TRBJ2-2; 9 bases line up with TRBD2. The CDR3 is 16 amino acids. V gave up 4 bases and J gave up 1 base; unmatched junction bases: 5. In germline, CDR1 is SGHDT, CDR2 YYEEEE. CDR3 DNA: TGTGCCAGCAGCAGCTTGACTAGCGGGAACACCGGGGAGCTGTTTTTT. Encoded protein: CASSSLTSGNTGELFF.

This clone was found once. The chain employs TRBV27 and TRBJ2-3, with 9 positions matching TRBD1. Trimming took 4 bases from V and 6 from J; bases not matched to a gene: 11. This CDR3 spans 16 amino acids. In germline, CDR1 is MNHEY, CDR2 SMNVEV (reference sequence). CDR3 region: CASSSLATGGADTQYF. The CDR3 DNA is TGTGCCAGCAGTTCTCTTGCGACAGGGGGTGCTGATACGCAGTATTTT.

The chain couples TRBV5-4 to TRBJ2-7, with D tentatively TRBD2 (6 bases). CDR3 length: 14 amino acids. The germline CDR1 and CDR2 sequences are SGHNT and YYREEE (reference sequence). V lost 1 base and J lost 7, with 15 bases in between. CDR3 in DNA: TGTGCCAGCAGCTTGCGGGCGGTCCGGGGGGAGCAGTACTTC. Protein: CASSLRAVRGEQYF.

The chain carries TRBV7-9 and TRBJ2-7; D not resolved. This CDR3 spans 12 amino acids. Germline CDR1 is SEHNR and CDR2 is FQNEAQ (reference sequence). Trimming took off 5 bases at V and 3 bases at J, with 8 bases between the two ends. For the CDR3, the DNA is TGTGCCAGCAGCCCGACGGGCTACGAGCAGTACTTC. Translated: CASSPTGYEQYF.

The chain links TRBV7-2 to TRBJ1-5; D is undetermined. Germline CDR1 reads SGHTA; CDR2 reads FQGNSA. Trimming removed 1 base at V and 6 bases at J, with 10 bases between. This CDR3 spans 14 amino acids. The CDR3 here is CASSLEGGGQPQHF. In DNA form, the CDR3 reads TGTGCCAGCAGCTTAGAGGGTGGAGGTCAGCCCCAGCATTTT.

The chain has TRBV11-2 and TRBJ2-7; the match to TRBD2 covers 14 bases. CDR1 is SGHAT, CDR2 FQNNGV, per germline. After removal of 3 bases from V and 0 bases from J, the junction contained 7 bases not matched to a gene. The CDR3 consists of 18 residues. The CDR3 sequence is CASSFPGTSGGPSYEQYF. In DNA, the CDR3 is TGTGCCAGCAGCTTCCCCGGGACTAGCGGGGGCCCCTCCTACGAGCAGTACTTC.

This clone was seen only a few times. The rearrangement links TRBV20-1 to TRBJ2-1; D is possibly TRBD1 (6 bases). Germline CDR1 and CDR2: DFQATT and SNEGSKA (reference sequence). This CDR3 has 11 amino acids. V lost 8 bases to trimming and J lost 6 bases, with 11 bases between them. CDR3 coding DNA: TGCAGTTTCGTACAGGGCAATGAGCAGTTCTTC. This codes for CSFVQGNEQFF.

The chain is built from TRBV13 and TRBJ2-2, with a possible D match to TRBD1 (6 bases). Looked up from germline, CDR1 is PRHDT and CDR2 is FYEKMQ (reference sequence). Trimming took off 3 bases at V and 8 bases at J, with 13 bases between the two ends. This CDR3 is 14 amino acids long. CDR3 sequence reads: CASSLGARLGELFF. CDR3 in DNA: TGTGCCAGCAGCTTGGGGGCAAGGCTGGGGGAGCTGTTTTTT.

The chain has TRBV18 and TRBJ2-3; D is unclear. Germline V gives CDR1 KGHSH, CDR2 LQKENI. V was shortened by 5 bases and J by 0 bases, with 15 bases between the two germline ends. The CDR3 is 16 residues long. DNA for the CDR3: TGTGCCAGCTCATCCTTGGCGGCCGGTAGCACAGATACGCAGTATTTT. Encoded protein: CASSSLAAGSTDTQYF. The full variable domain, in which reference TRBV18 and TRBJ2-3 provide the parts outside the CDR3, is NAGVMQNPRHLVRRRGQEARLRCSPMKGHSHVYWYRQLPEEGLKFMVYLQKENIIDESGMPKERFSAEFPKEGPSILRIQQVVRGDSAAYFCASSSLAAGSTDTQYFGPGTRLTVL.

The rearrangement uses TRBV11-3 and TRBJ2-1, with 9 nucleotides matching TRBD2. With 4 bases clipped from V and 0 bases from J, the junction kept 4 bases outside the gene matches. Germline V gene sequence: CDR1 SGHNT, CDR2 YENEEA. The CDR3 runs to 16 residues. CDR3 protein: CASSYLSGSSYNEQFF. In nucleotides, the CDR3 is TGTGCCAGCAGCTATCTTAGCGGGAGCTCCTACAATGAGCAGTTCTTC.

This rearrangement joins TRBV9 to TRBJ1-1; TRBD1 aligns across 12 bases. Germline values: CDR1 SGDLS, CDR2 YYNGEE. The V segment lost 4 bases and the J segment 7 bases; nucleotides outside the gene matches: 5. CDR3 length: 14 residues. The CDR3 loop is CASSRDRGRNEAFF. The CDR3 nucleotides read TGTGCCAGCAGCCGGGACAGGGGGCGGAATGAAGCTTTCTTT.

This rearrangement joins TRBV10-3 to TRBJ1-2; unclear D gene. Germline V CDR1 and CDR2: ENHRY, SYGVKD. This CDR3 spans 12 amino acids. V shed 10 bases and J shed 0 bases, with 9 bases lying between them. The CDR3 spells CATQTTNYGYTF. CDR3 bases: TGTGCCACGCAGACAACTAACTATGGCTACACCTTC.

The gene calls are TRBV7-2 and TRBJ2-5; 11 nucleotides match TRBD2. Germline assignment: CDR1 SGHTA and CDR2 FQGNSA. V lost 1 base, J lost 5 bases, and 9 bases stayed unmatched. CDR3 length: 17 residues. The CDR3 coding sequence is TGTGCCAGCAGCTTAGAAGGGGTACTAGCGGGAGCGGAGACCCAGTACTTC. Translation: CASSLEGVLAGAETQYF.

The chain uses TRBV5-6 and TRBJ2-7, with D possibly matching TRBD2 (5 bases). V lost 3 bases, J lost 3 bases, and 10 bases lay in between. The CDR3 runs 13 residues. CDR1 and CDR2 (germline): SGHDT, YYEEEE. CDR3 coding DNA: TGTGCCAGCAGCTCCCTAGACTACTACGAGCAGTACTTC. Translation gives CASSSLDYYEQYF.

V usage is TRBV11-2 and J usage is TRBJ2-1, with TRBD2 matching over 11 bases. In germline, CDR1 is SGHAT, CDR2 FQNNGV. This CDR3 has 15 amino acids. V dropped 3 bases and J dropped 13; count of bases not matched to a gene: 11. CDR3 sequence (DNA): TGTGCCAGCAGCTTTCAACCAGATAGCGGGAGGGTTCAGTTCTTC. It yields the protein CASSFQPDSGRVQFF. Based on the CDR3 plus reference TRBV11-2 and TRBJ2-1, the full variable domain is EAGVAQSPRYKIIEKRQSVAFWCNPISGHATLYWYQQILGQGPKLLIQFQNNGVVDDSQLPKDRFSAERLKGVDSTLKIQPAKLEDSAVYLCASSFQPDSGRVQFFGPGTRLTVL.

The V gene is TRBV19, the J gene TRBJ1-2; D unclear. Trimming took off 6 bases at V and 4 bases at J, with 6 bases between the two ends. Germline lookup yields CDR1 LNHDA and CDR2 SQIVND (reference sequence). The CDR3 has 11 amino acids. This CDR3 reads CASSESYGYTF. The CDR3 nucleotides read TGTGCCAGTAGCGAGAGCTATGGCTACACCTTC.

V and J are TRBV7-3 and TRBJ1-6; D is uncertain. V was clipped by 3 bases and J by 3 bases, with 6 bases between them. The CDR3 consists of 14 residues. The V gene's germline CDR1 is SGHTA and CDR2 FQGTGA. The CDR3 DNA sequence: TGTGCCAGCAGCTTGACACGCTATAATTCACCCCTCCACTTT. As protein: CASSLTRYNSPLHF.

The chain combines TRBV24-1 with TRBJ2-1; TRBD2 matches at 16 bases. V lost 2 bases to trimming and J lost 9 bases; unmatched junction nucleotides: 6. This CDR3 is built from 17 residues. Germline lookup yields CDR1 KGHDR and CDR2 SFDVKD. The CDR3: CATSDSGTSGRVGEQFF. CDR3 DNA sequence: TGTGCCACCAGTGATTCCGGGACTAGCGGGAGGGTGGGTGAGCAGTTCTTC.